These 8 T cell receptor beta chains originate from one sample sequenced in a study of beta chain features in type 1 diabetes. Points from the study as a whole: Type 1 diabetes patients showed a moderate but significant shortening of TCRB CDR3s in all four CD4+ subsets.

For these receptors, no antigen is known. Expressed TCRB transcripts got sequenced, as all isolated RNA was reverse transcribed. Sequencing used immunoSEQ multiplex PCR; TCRdb keeps in-frame clones, though not all of them. The table records over 300,000 clones, 7% to 10% of them present only once. The specimen sequenced was central memory CD4+ T cells from blood. The receptors derive from a young man with type 1 diabetes.

V gene TRBV6-6 combines with J gene TRBJ2-7; 9 bases map to TRBD1. Germline loops: CDR1 MNHNY, CDR2 SVGAGI (reference sequence). The CDR3 spans 14 residues. J lost 1 base, V lost 5 bases, and 3 bases had no gene match. The CDR3 sequence: CASSRGTGSYEQYF. CDR3 bases: TGTGCCAGCAGTAGGGGGACAGGGTCCTACGAGCAGTACTTC.

This rearrangement joins TRBV19 to TRBJ2-1; D unresolved. Germline loops: CDR1 LNHDA, CDR2 SQIVND (reference sequence). The CDR3 runs to 16 residues. The V gene lost 0 bases and the J gene lost 3 bases, with 12 bases spanning the gap. The CDR3 sequence is CASSIDPVGYYNEQFF. CDR3 in DNA: TGTGCCAGTAGTATAGATCCTGTGGGTTACTACAATGAGCAGTTCTTC.

This clone was seen many times. The chain uses TRBV10-3 and TRBJ2-7; D is uncertain. Trimming stripped 10 bases from V and 1 base from J, with 11 bases between. CDR3 length: 12 amino acids. Per germline, CDR1 ENHRY and CDR2 SYGVKD. CDR3 coding DNA: TGTGCCACCCTGGCAGTGTCCTACGAGCAGTACTTC. This gives the protein CATLAVSYEQYF.

V is TRBV27 and J is TRBJ1-6; 7 positions match TRBD1. The CDR3 has 18 residues. J gave up 10 bases and V 0 bases, and 15 bases lay outside the gene matches. Germline V gene lookup returns CDR1 MNHEY and CDR2 SMNVEV (reference sequence). The CDR3 sequence: CASSLSKLFETGISPLHF. The CDR3 DNA reads TGTGCCAGCAGTTTATCGAAACTATTTGAGACAGGGATCTCACCCCTCCACTTT.

The CDR3 is CASTSIFTGELFF. CDR3 DNA: TGTGCCAGTACCTCGATATTCACCGGGGAGCTGTTTTTT. The chain carries TRBV19 and TRBJ2-2; D is undetermined. Trimming took off 7 bases at V and 4 bases at J, with 10 bases between the two ends. Germline V CDR1 and CDR2: LNHDA, SQIVND (reference sequence). This CDR3 comprises 13 residues.

This chain uses TRBV7-2 with TRBJ1-4; D may be TRBD1 (5 bases). CDR1 and CDR2 from the germline V gene are SGHTA and FQGNSA. The V end lost 6 bases, the J end lost 7 bases, and 18 bases lay between the germline ends. The CDR3 contains 15 residues. The CDR3 DNA is TGTGCCAGCAGGCCGGCGGGCAGGGAGTTTGAAAAACTGTTTTTT. Protein product: CASRPAGREFEKLFF.

There are a few counts of this clone. The sample has other DNA sequences that encode this CDR3 too. The J gene is TRBJ2-5, the V gene TRBV29-1; TRBD2 agrees at 7 bases. CDR1 is SQVTM and CDR2 is ANQGSEA in the germline V gene. The V gene end was trimmed by 7 bases and the J gene end by 2 bases; junction bases not matched to a gene: 1. This CDR3 has 11 residues. The CDR3 bases are TGCAGCGGGGGGGGACAAGAGACCCAGTACTTC. Protein: CSGGGQETQYF.

This clone turned up a few times. Additional DNA sequences in this sample encode the identical CDR3. The rearrangement joins TRBV30 to TRBJ2-5, with D hard to call. CDR3 length: 12 amino acids. Trimming stripped 1 base from V and 5 bases from J, with 8 bases between. CDR1 is GTSNPN and CDR2 is SVGIG in the germline V gene (reference sequence). Here the CDR3 DNA reads TGTGCCTGGAGTGGCGTCGGGGAGACCCAGTACTTC. Translated: CAWSGVGETQYF.